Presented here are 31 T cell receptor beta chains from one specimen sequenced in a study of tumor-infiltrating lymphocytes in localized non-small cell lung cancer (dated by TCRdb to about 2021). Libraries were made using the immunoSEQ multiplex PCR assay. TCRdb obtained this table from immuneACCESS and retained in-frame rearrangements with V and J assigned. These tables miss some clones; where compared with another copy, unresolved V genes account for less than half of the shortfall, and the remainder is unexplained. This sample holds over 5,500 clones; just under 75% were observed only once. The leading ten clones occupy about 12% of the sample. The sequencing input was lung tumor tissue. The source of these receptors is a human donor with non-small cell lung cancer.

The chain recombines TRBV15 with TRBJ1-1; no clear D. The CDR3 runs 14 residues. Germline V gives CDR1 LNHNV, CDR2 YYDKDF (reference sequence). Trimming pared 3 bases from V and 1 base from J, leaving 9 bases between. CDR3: CATSRKGGNTEAFF. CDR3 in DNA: TGTGCCACCAGCAGGAAGGGCGGGAACACTGAAGCTTTCTTT.

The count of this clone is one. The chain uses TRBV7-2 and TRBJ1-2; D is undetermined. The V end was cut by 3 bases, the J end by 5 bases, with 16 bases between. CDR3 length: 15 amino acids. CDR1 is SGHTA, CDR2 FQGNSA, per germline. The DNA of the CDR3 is TGTGCCAGCAGCTTCTACAGCCTCCCTGGGTATGGCTACACCTTC. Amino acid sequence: CASSFYSLPGYGYTF.

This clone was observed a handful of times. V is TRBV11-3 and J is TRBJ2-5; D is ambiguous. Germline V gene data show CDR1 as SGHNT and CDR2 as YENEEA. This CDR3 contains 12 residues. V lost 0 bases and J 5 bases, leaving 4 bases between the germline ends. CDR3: CASSLDSETQYF. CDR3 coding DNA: TGTGCCAGCAGCTTAGATAGCGAGACCCAGTACTTC. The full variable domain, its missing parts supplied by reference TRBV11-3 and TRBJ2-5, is EAGVVQSPRYKIIEKKQPVAFWCNPISGHNTLYWYLQNLGQGPELLIRYENEEAVDDSQLPKDRFSAERLKGVDSTLKIQPAELGDSAVYLCASSLDSETQYFGPGTRLLVL.

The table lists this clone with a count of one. For the CDR3, the DNA is TGTGCCAGTAGTAGCGGGGCCTCATATAGCAATCAGCCCCAGCATTTT. Translated, it gives CASSSGASYSNQPQHF. This rearrangement joins TRBV19 to TRBJ1-5; D perhaps matches TRBD1 (5 bases). V lost 4 bases, J lost 0 bases, and 13 bases lay in between. CDR1 is LNHDA, CDR2 SQIVND, per germline (reference sequence). The length of the CDR3 is 16 residues.

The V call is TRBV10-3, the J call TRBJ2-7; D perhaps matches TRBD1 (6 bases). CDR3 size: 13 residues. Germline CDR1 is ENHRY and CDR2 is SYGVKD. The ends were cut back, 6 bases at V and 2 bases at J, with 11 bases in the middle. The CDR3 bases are TGTGCCATCAGGGCAGGGGATGCCTACGAGCAGTACTTC. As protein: CAIRAGDAYEQYF.

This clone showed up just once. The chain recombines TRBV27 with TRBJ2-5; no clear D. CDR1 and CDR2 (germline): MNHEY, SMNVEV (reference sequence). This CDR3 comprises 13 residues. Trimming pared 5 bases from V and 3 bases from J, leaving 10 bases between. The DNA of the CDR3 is TGTGCCAGCAGTCATAGGCAGAAAGAGACCCAGTACTTC. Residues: CASSHRQKETQYF.

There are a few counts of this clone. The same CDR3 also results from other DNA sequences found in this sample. The CDR3 region is CAWSVTDEAFF. The CDR3 nucleotides read TGTGCCTGGAGTGTAACAGATGAAGCTTTCTTT. The V gene is TRBV30, the J gene TRBJ1-1, with unresolved D. This CDR3 is built from 11 residues. Looked up from germline, CDR1 is GTSNPN and CDR2 is SVGIG (reference sequence). The V end lost 0 bases, the J end lost 7 bases, and 6 bases lay between the germline ends.

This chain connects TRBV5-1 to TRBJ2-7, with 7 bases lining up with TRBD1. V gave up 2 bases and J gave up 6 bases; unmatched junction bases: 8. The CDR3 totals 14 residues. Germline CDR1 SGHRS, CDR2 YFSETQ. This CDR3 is CASSLRTGAGEQYF. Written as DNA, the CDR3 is TGCGCCAGCAGCTTACGGACAGGTGCGGGCGAGCAGTACTTC.

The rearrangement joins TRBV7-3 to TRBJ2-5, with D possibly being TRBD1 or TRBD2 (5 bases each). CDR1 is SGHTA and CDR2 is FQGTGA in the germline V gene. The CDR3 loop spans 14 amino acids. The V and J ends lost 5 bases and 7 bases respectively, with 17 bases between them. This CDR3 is CASSPRGPEGTQYF. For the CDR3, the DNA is TGTGCCAGCAGCCCAAGGGGACCCGAGGGGACCCAGTACTTC.

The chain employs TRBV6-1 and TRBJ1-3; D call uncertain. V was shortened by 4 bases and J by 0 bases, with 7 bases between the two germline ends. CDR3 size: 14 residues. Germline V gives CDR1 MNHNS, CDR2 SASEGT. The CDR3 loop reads CASSAPTSGNTIYF. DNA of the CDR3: TGTGCCAGCAGTGCACCGACCTCTGGAAACACCATATATTTT.

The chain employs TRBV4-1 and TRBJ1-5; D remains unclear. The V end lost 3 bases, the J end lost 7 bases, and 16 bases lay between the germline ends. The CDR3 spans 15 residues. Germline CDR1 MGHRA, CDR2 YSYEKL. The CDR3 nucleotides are TGCGCCAGCAGCCAGTGGACCGAAGGACGACAGCCCCAGCATTTT. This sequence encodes CASSQWTEGRQPQHF.

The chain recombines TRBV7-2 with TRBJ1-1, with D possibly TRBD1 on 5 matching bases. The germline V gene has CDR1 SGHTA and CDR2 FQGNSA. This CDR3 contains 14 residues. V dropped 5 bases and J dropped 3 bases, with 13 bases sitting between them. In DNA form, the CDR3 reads TGTGCCAGCAGCCCCGACGGGGCCTACACTGAAGCTTTCTTT. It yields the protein CASSPDGAYTEAFF.

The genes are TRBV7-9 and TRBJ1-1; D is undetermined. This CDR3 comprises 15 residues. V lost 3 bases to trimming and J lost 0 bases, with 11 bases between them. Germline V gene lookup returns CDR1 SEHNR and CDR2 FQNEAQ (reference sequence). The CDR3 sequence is CASSFRASMNTEAFF. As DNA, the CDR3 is TGTGCCAGCAGCTTTCGGGCATCTATGAACACTGAAGCTTTCTTT.

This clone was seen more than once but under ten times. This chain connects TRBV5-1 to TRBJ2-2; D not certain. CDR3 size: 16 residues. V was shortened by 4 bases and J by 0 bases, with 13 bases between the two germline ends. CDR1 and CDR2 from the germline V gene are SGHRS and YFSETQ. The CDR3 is CASSRVGPTNTGELFF. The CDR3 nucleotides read TGCGCCAGCAGCCGCGTCGGGCCTACGAACACCGGGGAGCTGTTTTTT.

CDR3 in amino acids: CASSQGVGTSYEQYF. CDR3 coding DNA: TGCGCCAGCAGCCAAGGGGTCGGGACAAGCTACGAGCAGTACTTC. The chain recombines TRBV4-1 with TRBJ2-7; D may be TRBD1 (6 bases). CDR3 length: 15 amino acids. The germline CDR1 and CDR2 sequences are MGHRA and YSYEKL. V was pared by 1 base and J by 3 bases, with 13 bases between.

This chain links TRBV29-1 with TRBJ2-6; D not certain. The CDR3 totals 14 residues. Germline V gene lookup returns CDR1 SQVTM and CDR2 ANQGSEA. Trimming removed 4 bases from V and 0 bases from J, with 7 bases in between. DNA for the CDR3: TGCAGCGTTGCCATTGGCTCTGGGGCCAACGTCCTGACTTTC. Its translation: CSVAIGSGANVLTF.

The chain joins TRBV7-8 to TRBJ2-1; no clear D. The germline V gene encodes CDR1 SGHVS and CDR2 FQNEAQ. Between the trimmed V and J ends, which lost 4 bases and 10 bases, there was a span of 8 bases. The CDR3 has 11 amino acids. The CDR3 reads CASSSQAEQFF. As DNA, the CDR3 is TGTGCCAGCAGCTCTCAAGCCGAGCAGTTCTTC.

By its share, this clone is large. CDR3 protein: CASSQNGRGDQPQHF. CDR3 nucleotides: TGTGCCAGCAGCCAGAATGGACGGGGAGATCAGCCCCAGCATTTT. V is TRBV4-2 and J is TRBJ1-5; D not resolved. Trimming left V 3 bases short and J 5 bases short, with 14 bases between. The CDR3 totals 15 residues. CDR1 is LGHNA, CDR2 YNFKEQ, per germline.

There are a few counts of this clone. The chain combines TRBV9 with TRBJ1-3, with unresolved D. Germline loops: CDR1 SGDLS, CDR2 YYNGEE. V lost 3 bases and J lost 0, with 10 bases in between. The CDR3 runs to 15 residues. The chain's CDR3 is CASSAGRNSGNTIYF. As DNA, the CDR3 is TGTGCCAGCAGCGCCGGACGCAACTCTGGAAACACCATATATTTT.

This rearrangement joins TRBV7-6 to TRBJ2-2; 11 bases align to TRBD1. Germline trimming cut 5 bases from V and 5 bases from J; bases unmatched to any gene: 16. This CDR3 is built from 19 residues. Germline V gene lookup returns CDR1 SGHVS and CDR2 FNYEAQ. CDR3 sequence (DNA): TGTGCCAGCAGCCCCCACCCGGACAGGGGGCCGAAAAAAACCGGGGAGCTGTTTTTT. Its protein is CASSPHPDRGPKKTGELFF. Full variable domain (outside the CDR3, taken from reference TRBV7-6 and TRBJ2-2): GAGVSQSPRYKVTKRGQDVALRCDPISGHVSLYWYRQALGQGPEFLTYFNYEAQQDKSGLPNDRFSAERPEGSISTLTIQRTEQRDSAMYRCASSPHPDRGPKKTGELFFGEGSRLTVL.

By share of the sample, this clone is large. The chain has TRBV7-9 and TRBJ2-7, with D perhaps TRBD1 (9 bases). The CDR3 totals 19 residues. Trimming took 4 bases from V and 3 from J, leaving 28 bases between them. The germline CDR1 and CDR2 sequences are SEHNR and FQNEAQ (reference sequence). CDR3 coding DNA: TGTGCCAGCAGCTCGGCCGGGACAGGGTCCTCGACTAGCGTCTACGAGCAGTACTTC. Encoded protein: CASSSAGTGSSTSVYEQYF.

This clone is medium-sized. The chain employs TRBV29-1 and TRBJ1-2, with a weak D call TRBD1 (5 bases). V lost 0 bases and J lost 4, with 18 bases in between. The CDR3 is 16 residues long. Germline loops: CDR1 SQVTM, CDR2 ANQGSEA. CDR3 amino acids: CSVEEAGSPLGYGYTF. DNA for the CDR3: TGCAGCGTTGAAGAGGCAGGGAGCCCCCTGGGCTATGGCTACACCTTC. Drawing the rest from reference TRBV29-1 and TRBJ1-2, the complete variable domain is SAVISQKPSRDICQRGTSLTIQCQVDSQVTMMFWYRQQPGQSLTLIATANQGSEATYESGFVIDKFPISRPNLTFSTLTVSNMSPEDSSIYLCSVEEAGSPLGYGYTFGSGTRLTVV.

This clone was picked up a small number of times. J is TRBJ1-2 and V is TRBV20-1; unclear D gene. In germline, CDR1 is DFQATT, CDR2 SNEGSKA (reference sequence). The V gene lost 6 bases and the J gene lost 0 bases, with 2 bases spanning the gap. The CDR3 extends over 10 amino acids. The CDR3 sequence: CSAANYGYTF. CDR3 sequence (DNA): TGCAGTGCCGCTAACTATGGCTACACCTTC.

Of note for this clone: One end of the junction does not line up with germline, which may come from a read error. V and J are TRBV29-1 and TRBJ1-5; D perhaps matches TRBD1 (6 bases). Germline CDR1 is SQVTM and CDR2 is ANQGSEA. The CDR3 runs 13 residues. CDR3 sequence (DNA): TGCAGCGTGGAAGGGGGGCGCAATCAGCCCCAGCATTTT. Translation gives CSVEGGRNQPQHF.

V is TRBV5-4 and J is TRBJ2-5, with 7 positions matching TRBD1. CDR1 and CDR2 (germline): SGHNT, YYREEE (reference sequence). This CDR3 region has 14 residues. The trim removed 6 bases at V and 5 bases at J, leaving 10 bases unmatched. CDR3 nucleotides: TGTGCCAGCAACCCGACAGGGAGTCCGGAGACCCAGTACTTC. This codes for CASNPTGSPETQYF.

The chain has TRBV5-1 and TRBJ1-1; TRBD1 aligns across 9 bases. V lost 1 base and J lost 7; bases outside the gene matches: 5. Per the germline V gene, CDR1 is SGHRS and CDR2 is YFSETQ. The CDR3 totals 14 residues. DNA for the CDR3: TGCGCCAGCAGCTTGACAGGGGGCTTGGTTGAAGCTTTCTTT. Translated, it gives CASSLTGGLVEAFF.

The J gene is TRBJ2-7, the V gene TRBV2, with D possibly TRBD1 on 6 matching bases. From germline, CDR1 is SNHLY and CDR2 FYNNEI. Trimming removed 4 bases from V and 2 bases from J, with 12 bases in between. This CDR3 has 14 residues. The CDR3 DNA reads TGTGCCAGCAGTGTTGGACAGAGAACCTACGAGCAGTACTTC. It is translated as CASSVGQRTYEQYF.

The CDR3 loop is CASSLRGTASNEKLFF. In nucleotides, the CDR3 is TGTGCCAGCAGCTTGAGGGGGACAGCCTCTAATGAAAAACTGTTTTTT. This sequence joins TRBV21-1 and TRBJ1-4; the table gives TRBD1 as D, unverified against the DNA. TRBV21-1 is given as a pseudogene. This CDR3 comprises 16 residues.

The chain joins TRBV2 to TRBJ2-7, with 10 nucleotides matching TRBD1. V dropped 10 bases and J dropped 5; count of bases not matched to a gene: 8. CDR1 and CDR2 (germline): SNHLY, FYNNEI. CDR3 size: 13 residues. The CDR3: CATRQGATNEQYF. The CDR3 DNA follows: TGTGCCACTCGACAGGGGGCAACTAACGAGCAGTACTTC.

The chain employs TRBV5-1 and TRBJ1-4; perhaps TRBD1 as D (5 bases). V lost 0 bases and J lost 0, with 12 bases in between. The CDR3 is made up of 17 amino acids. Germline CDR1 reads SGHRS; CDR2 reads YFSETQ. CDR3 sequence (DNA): TGCGCCAGCAGCTTGGGTAGGGGAACAGCAACTAATGAAAAACTGTTTTTT. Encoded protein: CASSLGRGTATNEKLFF.

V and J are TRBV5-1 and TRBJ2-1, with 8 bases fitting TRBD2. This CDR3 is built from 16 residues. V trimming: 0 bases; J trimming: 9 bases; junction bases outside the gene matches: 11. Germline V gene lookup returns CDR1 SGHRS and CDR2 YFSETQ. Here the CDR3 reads CASSLAGVAGPSEQFF. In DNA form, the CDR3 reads TGCGCCAGCAGCTTGGCCGGGGTAGCGGGGCCCAGTGAGCAGTTCTTC.